This T cell receptor beta chain comes out of a study of cytomegalovirus exposure and HLA in healthy donors. Study at large: It was reported in a later analysis that the approximately 120 validation repertoires used the same platform as the approximately 670 first-cohort repertoires.

Generated by immunoSEQ multiplex PCR, the TCRdb table keeps only in-frame clones and is missing some. The data show 200,000 to 250,000 clones, with roughly 87% seen just once and more than 10% held by the top ten. The CDR3 is made up of 15 amino acids. V lost 1 base to trimming and J lost 12 bases; unmatched junction nucleotides: 8. CDR1 is SEHNR, CDR2 FQNEAQ, per germline (reference sequence). This clone is a singleton in its sample. Its target is unknown. General study points: According to a later analysis, TCR clusters from the first cohort tended to co-occur in the 100 to 150 validation repertoires. TCR sequences were mostly rare, though some public TCRs occurred in many donors.

The sequence came from a man between 18 and 35 years old in good health and CMV-seropositive. Sequences were obtained from PBMCs. The V and J genes are TRBV7-9 and TRBJ2-1; 11 nucleotides match TRBD2. In nucleotides, the CDR3 is TGTGCCAGCAGCTTAGATAGCGGGAGGGCCTTTGCGCAGTTCTTC. Protein sequence: CASSLDSGRAFAQFF.